This entry is about one T cell receptor (beta chain). Its antigen is not known. Libraries were prepared by immunoSEQ multiplex PCR; TCRdb keeps only in-frame clonotypes and omits some of them. The repertoire holds under 150,000 clones, with 80% to 90% as singletons. The data were obtained in a study of Ad26.COV2.S vaccination and SARS-CoV-2 variants. The study, taken as a whole, reports: Assessments of TCR breadth and depth may have underestimated the total T cell responses.

Germline CDR1 SGHNT, CDR2 YENEEA. The CDR3 is 19 amino acids. Trimming cost V 5 bases and J 3 bases, with 26 bases left between them. The material sequenced was peripheral blood, taken after recovery from COVID-19. This clonotype was sampled from a human donor who had recovered from COVID-19. This chain connects TRBV11-3 to TRBJ2-1; D is perhaps TRBD2 (7 bases). The CDR3 reads CASSPRGPSSGHLYNEQFF. In DNA, the CDR3 is TGTGCCAGCAGCCCCCGGGGGCCTTCTAGCGGACACCTCTACAATGAGCAGTTCTTC.